Below are 8 T cell receptor beta chains sequenced from a single sample in a study of cytotoxic CD8 clonotypes in ibrutinib-treated CLL. Profiled with immunoSEQ multiplex PCR; TCRdb holds only in-frame clones, not every one. Of 50,000 to 65,000 clones in the sample, less than 75% were seen once. Sequencing was performed on PBMCs, taken after 12 months of ibrutinib treatment. The origin of the receptors is a human donor with chronic lymphocytic leukemia.

Only one count was recorded for this clone. V is TRBV15 and J is TRBJ2-7, with 7 bases fitting TRBD2. J gave up 3 bases and V 8 bases, and 1 base lay outside the gene matches. Looked up from germline, CDR1 is LNHNV and CDR2 is YYDKDF (reference sequence). There are 11 residues in the CDR3. The CDR3: CATGGVYEQYF. DNA of the CDR3: TGTGCCACCGGGGGGGTCTACGAGCAGTACTTC.

The chain combines TRBV4-1 with TRBJ1-5; the D gene is possibly TRBD1 (5 bases). V lost 1 base and J lost 9, with 16 bases in between. Per germline, CDR1 MGHRA and CDR2 YSYEKL. There are 15 residues in the CDR3. CDR3 coding DNA: TGCGCCAGCAGCCAAGCCGGGACCGGGGTGTCGCCCCAGCATTTT. Protein product: CASSQAGTGVSPQHF.

This clone is categorized as medium-sized (0.01 to 0.1%). The chain joins TRBV2 to TRBJ2-7, with D possibly TRBD2 on 5 matching bases. This CDR3 comprises 14 residues. Germline values: CDR1 SNHLY, CDR2 FYNNEI. Trimming took off 3 bases at V and 3 bases at J, with 12 bases between the two ends. The CDR3, as DNA: TGTGCCAGCAGTGATCGGGGTAGCCACTACGAGCAGTACTTC. Its translation is CASSDRGSHYEQYF.

DNA of the CDR3: TGCGCCAGCAGCTTTACAGGGGGAAGGGAGAACATTCAGTACTTC. Translation gives CASSFTGGRENIQYF. The rearrangement links TRBV5-1 to TRBJ2-4; 8 nucleotides line up with TRBD1. J lost 7 bases, V lost 2 bases, and 8 bases had no gene match. Looked up from germline, CDR1 is SGHRS and CDR2 is YFSETQ. The CDR3 length is 15 residues.

The chain uses TRBV28 and TRBJ2-5; no firm D call. Trimming took 5 bases from V and 2 from J, leaving 15 bases between them. The CDR3 is 15 residues long. Germline V lookup: CDR1 MDHEN, CDR2 SYDVKM. The CDR3 loop reads CASSASGPIQETQYF. For the CDR3, the DNA is TGTGCCAGCAGTGCATCCGGACCGATACAAGAGACCCAGTACTTC.

The CDR3 reads CASQGRDGYTF. In DNA, the CDR3 is TGTGCCAGTCAGGGGCGCGATGGCTACACCTTC. This chain links TRBV10-3 with TRBJ1-2; tentatively, D is TRBD1 (6 bases). This CDR3 spans 11 amino acids. V lost 10 bases and J lost 6, with 12 bases in between. The germline gives CDR1 ENHRY, CDR2 SYGVKD.

The chain links TRBV5-1 to TRBJ2-5; maybe TRBD1 (5 bases). V lost 3 bases, J lost 5 bases, and 11 bases lay in between. The CDR3 contains 13 residues. Germline-derived CDR1 and CDR2 are SGHRS and YFSETQ. Written as DNA, the CDR3 is TGCGCCAGCAGCTCTCAGGGTTGGGAGACCCAGTACTTC. Translated: CASSSQGWETQYF.

This chain uses TRBV4-2 with TRBJ1-2; unclear D gene. Trimming took 5 bases from V and 2 from J, leaving 15 bases between them. The V gene's germline CDR1 is LGHNA and CDR2 YNFKEQ. The CDR3 has 15 amino acids. The CDR3 spells CASSLAHRANYGYTF. CDR3 nucleotide sequence: TGTGCCAGCAGCTTAGCCCACAGAGCCAACTATGGCTACACCTTC.